The text below deals with one T cell receptor beta chain. The data stem from a study of CD8+CD57+ T cells in acquired aplastic anemia. Per germline, CDR1 SGHVS and CDR2 FNYEAQ. This CDR3 spans 14 amino acids. V lost 0 bases, J lost 1 base, and 4 bases lay in between. Those patients picked for sequencing had displayed CD8+CD57+ cell expansion on flow cytometry. Genomic DNA provided the template from which TCR beta VDJ and CDR3 profiles were obtained. TCRdb reprocessed the reads via MiXCR and lists one record per CDR3 protein. The sample consists of about 250,000 distinct CDR3 sequences, approximately 45% of them appearing once.

Sample: sorted CD4+, CD8+, or CD8+CD57+ T cells (not recorded which) from PBMCs. The chain employs TRBV7-6 and TRBJ2-1; D gene uncertain. The source is a human donor with aplastic anemia. The CDR3 bases are TGTGCCAGCAGCTTAGCCAGGTCCTACAATGAGCAGTTCTTC. It is translated as CASSLARSYNEQFF.